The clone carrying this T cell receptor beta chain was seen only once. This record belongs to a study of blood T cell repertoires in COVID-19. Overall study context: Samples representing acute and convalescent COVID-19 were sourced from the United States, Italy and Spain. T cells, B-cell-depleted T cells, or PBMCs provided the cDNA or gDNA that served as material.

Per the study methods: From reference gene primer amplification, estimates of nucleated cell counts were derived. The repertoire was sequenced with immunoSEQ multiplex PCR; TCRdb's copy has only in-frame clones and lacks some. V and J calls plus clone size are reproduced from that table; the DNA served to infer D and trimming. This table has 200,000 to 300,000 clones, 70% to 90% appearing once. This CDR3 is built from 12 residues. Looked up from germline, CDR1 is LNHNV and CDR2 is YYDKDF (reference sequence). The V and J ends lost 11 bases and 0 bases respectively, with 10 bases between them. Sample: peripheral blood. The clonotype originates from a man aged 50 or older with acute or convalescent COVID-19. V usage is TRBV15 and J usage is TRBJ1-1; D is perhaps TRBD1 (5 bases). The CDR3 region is CAAGGMNTEAFF. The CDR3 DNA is TGTGCCGCCGGGGGGATGAACACTGAAGCTTTCTTT.